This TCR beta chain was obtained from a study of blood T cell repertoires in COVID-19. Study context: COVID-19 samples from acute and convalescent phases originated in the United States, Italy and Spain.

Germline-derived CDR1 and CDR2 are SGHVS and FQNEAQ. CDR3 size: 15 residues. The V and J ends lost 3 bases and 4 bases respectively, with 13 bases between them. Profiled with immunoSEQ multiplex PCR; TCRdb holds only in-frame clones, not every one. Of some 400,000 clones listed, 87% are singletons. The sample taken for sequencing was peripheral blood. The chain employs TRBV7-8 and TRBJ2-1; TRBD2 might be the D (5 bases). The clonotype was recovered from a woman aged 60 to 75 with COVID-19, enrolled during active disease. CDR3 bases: TGTGCCAGCAGCTTCAGTTCCGGGATGTACAATGAGCAGTTCTTC. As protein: CASSFSSGMYNEQFF.